What follows are 4 T cell receptor beta chains derived from one specimen sequenced in a study of cytomegalovirus exposure and HLA in healthy donors. Using immunoSEQ multiplex PCR, the repertoire was profiled, and TCRdb retains in-frame clones only, with some absent. The sample lists about 280,000 clones; approximately 83% were seen once. Sequencing input: PBMCs. Receptors originate from a woman under 30 in good health and CMV-seronegative.

The J gene is TRBJ1-5, the V gene TRBV10-2; D is possibly TRBD1 (6 bases). Trimming pared 7 bases from V and 7 bases from J, leaving 11 bases between. CDR1 and CDR2 from the germline V gene are WSHSY and SAAADI. The CDR3 has 12 residues. CDR3 region: CASKSGDQPQHF. The CDR3 DNA sequence: TGCGCCAGCAAATCAGGGGACCAGCCCCAGCATTTT.

This chain joins TRBV28 and TRBJ1-2, with 7 bases lining up with TRBD1. This CDR3 has 13 amino acids. V lost 2 bases and J lost 8; bases outside the gene matches: 5. Germline lookup yields CDR1 MDHEN and CDR2 SYDVKM. CDR3 nucleotides: TGTGCCAGCAGTTTAACAGGGGAAGGGGGCTACACCTTC. This codes for CASSLTGEGGYTF.

The genes are TRBV2 and TRBJ1-5; D not resolved. The V end lost 7 bases, the J end lost 3 bases, and 13 bases lay between the germline ends. Germline V gene lookup returns CDR1 SNHLY and CDR2 FYNNEI. This CDR3 is 14 amino acids long. The CDR3: CASIKGGLNQPQHF. The CDR3 nucleotides are TGTGCCAGCATTAAAGGAGGGCTCAATCAGCCCCAGCATTTT.

In this sample, this clone turned up once. The chain uses TRBV7-2 and TRBJ2-5, with 8 bases that match TRBD2. The junction had 3 bases not matched to a gene; V was cut back by 1 base and J by 2 bases. CDR3 size: 15 residues. Germline V CDR1 and CDR2: SGHTA, FQGNSA. The CDR3 sequence: CASSLVGGVQETQYF. In DNA form, the CDR3 reads TGTGCCAGCAGCTTAGTCGGGGGGGTGCAAGAGACCCAGTACTTC.